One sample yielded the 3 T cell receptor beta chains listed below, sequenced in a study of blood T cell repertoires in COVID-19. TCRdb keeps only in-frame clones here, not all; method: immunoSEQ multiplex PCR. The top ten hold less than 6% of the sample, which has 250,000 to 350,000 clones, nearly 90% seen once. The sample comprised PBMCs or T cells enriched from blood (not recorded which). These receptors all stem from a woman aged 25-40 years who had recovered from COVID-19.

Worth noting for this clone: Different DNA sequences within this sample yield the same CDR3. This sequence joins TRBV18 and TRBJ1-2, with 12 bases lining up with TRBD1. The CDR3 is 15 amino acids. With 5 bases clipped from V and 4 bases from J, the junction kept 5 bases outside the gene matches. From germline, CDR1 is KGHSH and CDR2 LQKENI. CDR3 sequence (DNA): TGTGCCAGCTCATCGGGACAGGGGGCGGTCTATGGCTACACCTTC. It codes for CASSSGQGAVYGYTF.

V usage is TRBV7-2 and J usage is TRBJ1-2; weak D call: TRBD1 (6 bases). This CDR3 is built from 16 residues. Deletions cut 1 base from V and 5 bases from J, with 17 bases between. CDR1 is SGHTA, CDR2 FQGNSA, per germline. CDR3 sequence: CASSLDPTGRAYGYTF. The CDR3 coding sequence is TGTGCCAGCAGCTTAGACCCCACAGGGCGTGCGTATGGCTACACCTTC.

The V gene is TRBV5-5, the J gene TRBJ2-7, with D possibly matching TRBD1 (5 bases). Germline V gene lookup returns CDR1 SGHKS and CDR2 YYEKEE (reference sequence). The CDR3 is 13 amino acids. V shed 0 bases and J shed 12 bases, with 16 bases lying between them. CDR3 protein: CASSLGQGVKGYF. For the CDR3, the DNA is TGTGCCAGCAGCTTGGGTCAGGGTGTCAAGGGGTACTTC.